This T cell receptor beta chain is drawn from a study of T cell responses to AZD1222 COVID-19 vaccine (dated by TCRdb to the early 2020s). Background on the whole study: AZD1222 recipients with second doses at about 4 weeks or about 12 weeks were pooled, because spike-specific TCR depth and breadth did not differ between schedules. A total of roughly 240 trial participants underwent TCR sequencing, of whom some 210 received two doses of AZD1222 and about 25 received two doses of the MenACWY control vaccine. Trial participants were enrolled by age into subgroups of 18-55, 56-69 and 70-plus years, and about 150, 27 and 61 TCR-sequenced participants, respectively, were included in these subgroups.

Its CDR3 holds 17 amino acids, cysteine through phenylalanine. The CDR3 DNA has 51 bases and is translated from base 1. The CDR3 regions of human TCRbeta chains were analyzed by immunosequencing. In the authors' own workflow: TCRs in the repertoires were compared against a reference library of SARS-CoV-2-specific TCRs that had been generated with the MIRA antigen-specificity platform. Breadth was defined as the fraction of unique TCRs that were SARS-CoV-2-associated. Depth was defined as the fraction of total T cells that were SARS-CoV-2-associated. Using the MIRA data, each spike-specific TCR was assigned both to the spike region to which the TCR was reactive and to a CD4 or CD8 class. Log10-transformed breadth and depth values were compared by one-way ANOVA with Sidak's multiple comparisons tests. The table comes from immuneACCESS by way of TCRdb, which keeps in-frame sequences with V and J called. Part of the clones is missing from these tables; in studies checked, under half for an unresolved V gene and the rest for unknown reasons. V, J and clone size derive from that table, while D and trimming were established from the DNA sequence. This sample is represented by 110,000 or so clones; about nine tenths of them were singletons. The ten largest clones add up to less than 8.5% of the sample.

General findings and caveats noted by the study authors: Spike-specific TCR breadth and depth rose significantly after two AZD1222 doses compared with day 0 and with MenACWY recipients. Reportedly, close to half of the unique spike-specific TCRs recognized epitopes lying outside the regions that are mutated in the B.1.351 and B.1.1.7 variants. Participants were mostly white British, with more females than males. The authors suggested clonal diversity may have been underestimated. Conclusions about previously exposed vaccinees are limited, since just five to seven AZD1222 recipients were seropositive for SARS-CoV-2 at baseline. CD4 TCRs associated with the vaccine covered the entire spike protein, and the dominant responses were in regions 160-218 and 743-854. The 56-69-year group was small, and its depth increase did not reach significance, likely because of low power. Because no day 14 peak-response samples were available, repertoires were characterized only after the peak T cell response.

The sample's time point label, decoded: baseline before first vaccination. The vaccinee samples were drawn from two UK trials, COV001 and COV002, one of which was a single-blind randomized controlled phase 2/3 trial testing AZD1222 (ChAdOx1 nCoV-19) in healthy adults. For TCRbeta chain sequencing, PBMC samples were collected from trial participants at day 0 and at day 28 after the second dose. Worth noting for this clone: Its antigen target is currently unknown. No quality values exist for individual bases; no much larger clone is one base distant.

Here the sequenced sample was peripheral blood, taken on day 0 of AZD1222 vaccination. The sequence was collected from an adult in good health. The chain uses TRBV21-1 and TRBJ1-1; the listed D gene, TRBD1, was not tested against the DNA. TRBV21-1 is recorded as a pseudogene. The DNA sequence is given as TGTGCCAGCAGCAAAGGAGGACAGGGGTTTATGAACACTGAAGCTTTCTTT. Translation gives CASSKGGQGFMNTEAFF.